These 20 T cell receptor beta chains were all obtained from the same sample, sequenced in a study of blood T cells in healthy people across ages. Next came a second PCR, run for about 7 to 12 cycles, which used a sample-barcoded 5' primer along with a J-beta primer mix. One entry per CDR3 protein, called by TCRdb with MiXCR from the 5' RACE reads. Of over a million distinct CDR3 sequences listed, around 39% are singletons. The material sequenced was blood. All receptors come from a woman aged 18 to 35 in good health.

V gene TRBV7-2 combines with J gene TRBJ2-5, with 7 bases matching TRBD1. The V gene's germline CDR1 is SGHTA and CDR2 FQGNSA. Germline trimming cut 5 bases from V and 8 bases from J; bases unmatched to any gene: 11. This CDR3 is built from 14 residues. Here the CDR3 DNA reads TGTGCCAGCAGCGTGTCCAGGGACAGTTTAACCCAGTACTTC. Translating gives CASSVSRDSLTQYF. Full variable domain (remainder filled in from reference TRBV7-2 and TRBJ2-5): GAGVSQSPSNKVTEKGKDVELRCDPISGHTALYWYRQSLGQGLEFLIYFQGNSAPDKSGLPSDRFSAERTGGSVSTLTIQRTQQEDSAVYLCASSVSRDSLTQYFGPGTRLLVL.

The chain recombines TRBV5-1 with TRBJ2-7, with unresolved D. Germline loops: CDR1 SGHRS, CDR2 YFSETQ. The V end lost 7 bases, the J end lost 0 bases, and 17 bases lay between the germline ends. The CDR3 consists of 15 residues. The CDR3 here is CASGHLGSSSYEQYF. CDR3 in DNA: TGCGCCAGCGGCCACCTCGGGTCGAGCTCCTACGAGCAGTACTTC. Combining the CDR3 with reference TRBV5-1 and TRBJ2-7 gives the whole variable domain KAGVTQTPRYLIKTRGQQVTLSCSPISGHRSVSWYQQTPGQGLQFLFEYFSETQRNKGNFPGRFSGRQFSNSRSEMNVSTLELGDSALYLCASGHLGSSSYEQYFGPGTRLTVT.

The rearrangement uses TRBV5-1 and TRBJ2-1, with D possibly matching TRBD2 (6 bases). The V gene's germline CDR1 is SGHRS and CDR2 YFSETQ. The CDR3 has 15 amino acids. V lost 0 bases and J lost 6, with 13 bases in between. The CDR3 nucleotides are TGCGCCAGCAGCTTGGACCAGCGGGCCGCCAATGAGCAGTTCTTC. Residues: CASSLDQRAANEQFF.

The chain links TRBV9 to TRBJ1-1; 7 bases match TRBD1. The J segment lost 5 bases and the V segment lost 6 bases, leaving 10 bases of the junction unmatched. The CDR3 extends over 14 amino acids. From germline, CDR1 is SGDLS and CDR2 YYNGEE. This chain's CDR3 is CASKVNDRATEAFF. As DNA, the CDR3 is TGTGCCAGCAAAGTTAACGACAGGGCTACTGAAGCTTTCTTT.

The V call is TRBV7-8, the J call TRBJ2-7, with D hard to call. The V and J ends lost 5 bases and 4 bases respectively, with 15 bases between them. This CDR3 spans 14 amino acids. Germline values: CDR1 SGHVS, CDR2 FQNEAQ. The CDR3 coding sequence is TGTGCCAGCAGCATAACCGGGTCCCTATACGAGCAGTACTTC. It specifies CASSITGSLYEQYF. The full variable domain, rest sourced from reference TRBV7-8 and TRBJ2-7, is GAGVSQSPRYKVAKRGQDVALRCDPISGHVSLFWYQQALGQGPEFLTYFQNEAQLDKSGLPSDRFFAERPEGSVSTLKIQRTQQEDSAVYLCASSITGSLYEQYFGPGTRLTVT.

This clonotype was recorded many times. DNA for the CDR3: TGTGCCAGCAGTCAACAGGGGGCAGGACGCGGCTACACCTTC. This encodes CASSQQGAGRGYTF. The chain joins TRBV12-3 or TRBV12-4 to TRBJ1-2, with TRBD1 identical over 9 bases. V lost 5 bases to trimming and J lost 8 bases; unmatched junction nucleotides: 9. The CDR3 has 14 residues.

Points on this clonotype: A junction end diverges from the germline sequence, so it may reflect a read error. The chain combines TRBV5-1 with TRBJ2-3; 9 bases match TRBD1. The CDR3 length is 17 residues. The germline gives CDR1 SGHRS, CDR2 YFSETQ. The CDR3 DNA sequence: TGCGCCAGCGGCTTGGGCGGACAGGGGTCTGCCACAGATACGCAGTATTTT. This sequence encodes CASGLGGQGSATDTQYF.

The CDR3 is CAWSADGNNQPQHF. CDR3 DNA sequence: TGTGCCTGGAGTGCGGACGGAAACAATCAGCCCCAGCATTTT. The chain carries TRBV30 and TRBJ1-5; D call uncertain. This CDR3 comprises 14 residues. V lost 1 base to trimming and J lost 3 bases, with 10 bases between them. Germline V CDR1 and CDR2: GTSNPN, SVGIG (reference sequence).

The DNA of the CDR3 is TGTGCCAGCAGCCAAGGGGGGACAGTAACAGATACGCAGTATTTT. Its protein product is CASSQGGTVTDTQYF. This chain joins TRBV3-1 and TRBJ2-3; 7 bases fit TRBD1. Germline CDR1 LGHDT, CDR2 YNNKEL (reference sequence). V lost 1 base to trimming and J lost 3 bases; unmatched junction nucleotides: 4. The CDR3 sequence is 15 residues long.

The chain joins TRBV9 to TRBJ1-3; 7 bases map to TRBD1. CDR1 is SGDLS, CDR2 YYNGEE, per germline. This CDR3 is built from 17 residues. The ends lost 0 bases at V and 0 bases at J; junction bases unmatched: 6. CDR3 coding DNA: TGTGCCAGCAGCGTAGCGGGACAGCGGGCCTCTGGAAACACCATATATTTT. Translating it yields CASSVAGQRASGNTIYF.

This clonotype turned up a few times. CDR3 loop: CASSPGVSTEAFF. In DNA form, the CDR3 reads TGTGCCAGCAGCCCAGGGGTAAGCACTGAAGCTTTCTTT. The V call is TRBV7-9, the J call TRBJ1-1; D might be TRBD1 (6 bases). The ends were cut back, 5 bases at V and 4 bases at J, with 11 bases in the middle. This CDR3 contains 13 residues. CDR1 and CDR2 (germline): SEHNR, FQNEAQ (reference sequence). Together with reference TRBV7-9 and TRBJ1-1, the CDR3 gives the full variable domain: DTGVSQNPRHKITKRGQNVTFRCDPISEHNRLYWYRQTLGQGPEFLTYFQNEAQLEKSRLLSDRFSAERPKGSFSTLEIQRTEQGDSAMYLCASSPGVSTEAFFGQGTRLTVV.

The CDR3: CSARDKGSGNQPQHF. In nucleotides, the CDR3 is TGCAGTGCTAGGGATAAGGGGTCAGGGAATCAGCCCCAGCATTTT. The V gene is TRBV20-1, the J gene TRBJ1-5; tentative D call: TRBD1 (5 bases). This CDR3 region has 15 residues. The V and J ends lost 3 bases and 4 bases respectively, with 16 bases between them. Germline lookup yields CDR1 DFQATT and CDR2 SNEGSKA (reference sequence).

Details on this clonotype: One end of the junction fails to match germline, which may point to a read error. The CDR3 nucleotides are TGTGTCATCAGTCGGGGAGACAGGGGGGAAAGCGGCTACACCTTC. This codes for CVISRGDRGESGYTF. The chain has TRBV10-3 and TRBJ1-2, with 9 bases identical to TRBD1. CDR1 ENHRY and CDR2 SYGVKD come from the germline V gene. CDR3 length: 15 amino acids.

The chain is built from TRBV30 and TRBJ2-7, with D possibly matching TRBD2 (6 bases). V was trimmed by 3 bases and J by 7 bases, leaving 25 bases between them. The germline CDR1 and CDR2 sequences are GTSNPN and SVGIG (reference sequence). This CDR3 spans 16 amino acids. The CDR3 region is CAWSGSGPSSYNEQYF. The CDR3 DNA follows: TGTGCCTGGAGCGGGAGCGGTCCTAGCTCCTACAATGAGCAGTACTTC.

This chain links TRBV5-1 with TRBJ1-1, with 7 bases fitting TRBD1. The junction had 9 bases not matched to a gene; V was cut back by 0 bases and J by 10 bases. CDR1 and CDR2 (germline): SGHRS, YFSETQ. The CDR3 is made up of 14 amino acids. The CDR3 here is CASSLGQGLDGAFF. For the CDR3, the DNA is TGCGCCAGCAGCTTGGGACAGGGCCTCGATGGAGCTTTCTTT.

This clonotype was seen a few times. The gene calls are TRBV20-1 and TRBJ1-1; D is uncertain. The V gene lost 6 bases and the J gene lost 3 bases, with 17 bases spanning the gap. Germline values: CDR1 DFQATT, CDR2 SNEGSKA (reference sequence). The CDR3 totals 14 residues. DNA for the CDR3: TGCAGTGCCCGCACCGGGCCTGGGTACACTGAAGCTTTCTTT. Its translation: CSARTGPGYTEAFF.

There are a few counts of this clonotype. This rearrangement joins TRBV15 to TRBJ2-3, with TRBD1 matching over 7 bases. CDR1 and CDR2 from the germline V gene are LNHNV and YYDKDF (reference sequence). The CDR3 contains 14 residues. Trimming took 3 bases from V and 0 from J; bases not matched to a gene: 0. The CDR3 nucleotides are TGTGCCACCAGCAGGGGACAGAGCACAGATACGCAGTATTTT. Translating gives CATSRGQSTDTQYF.

V gene TRBV30 combines with J gene TRBJ1-5, with 7 bases that match TRBD1. CDR3 length equals 16 residues. Germline CDR1 reads GTSNPN; CDR2 reads SVGIG (reference sequence). J was trimmed by 0 bases and V by 3 bases; bases with no gene match: 8. The CDR3 spells CAWSPGQVYSNQPQHF. The CDR3 nucleotides are TGTGCCTGGAGCCCCGGACAGGTCTATAGCAATCAGCCCCAGCATTTT.

This clonotype was seen only a few times. This chain joins TRBV29-1 and TRBJ2-5; D is tentatively TRBD1 or TRBD2 (7 bases each). The V gene's germline CDR1 is SQVTM and CDR2 ANQGSEA. Deletions cut 1 base from V and 11 bases from J, with 23 bases between. The CDR3 sequence is 15 residues long. The chain's CDR3 is CSVEGEGQGDAWQYF. DNA of the CDR3: TGCAGCGTTGAAGGGGAGGGGCAGGGGGACGCCTGGCAGTACTTC.

Concerning this clonotype: The junction and the germline gene differ at one end; a read error may be behind it. The chain uses TRBV27 and TRBJ2-1, with 9 positions matching TRBD1. The germline V gene has CDR1 MNHEY and CDR2 SMNVEV (reference sequence). The CDR3 has 13 amino acids. The CDR3 DNA reads as TGTGCCAGCAGTTGGGACAGGGCCCATGAGCAGGTCTTC. Its protein product is CASSWDRAHEQVF.